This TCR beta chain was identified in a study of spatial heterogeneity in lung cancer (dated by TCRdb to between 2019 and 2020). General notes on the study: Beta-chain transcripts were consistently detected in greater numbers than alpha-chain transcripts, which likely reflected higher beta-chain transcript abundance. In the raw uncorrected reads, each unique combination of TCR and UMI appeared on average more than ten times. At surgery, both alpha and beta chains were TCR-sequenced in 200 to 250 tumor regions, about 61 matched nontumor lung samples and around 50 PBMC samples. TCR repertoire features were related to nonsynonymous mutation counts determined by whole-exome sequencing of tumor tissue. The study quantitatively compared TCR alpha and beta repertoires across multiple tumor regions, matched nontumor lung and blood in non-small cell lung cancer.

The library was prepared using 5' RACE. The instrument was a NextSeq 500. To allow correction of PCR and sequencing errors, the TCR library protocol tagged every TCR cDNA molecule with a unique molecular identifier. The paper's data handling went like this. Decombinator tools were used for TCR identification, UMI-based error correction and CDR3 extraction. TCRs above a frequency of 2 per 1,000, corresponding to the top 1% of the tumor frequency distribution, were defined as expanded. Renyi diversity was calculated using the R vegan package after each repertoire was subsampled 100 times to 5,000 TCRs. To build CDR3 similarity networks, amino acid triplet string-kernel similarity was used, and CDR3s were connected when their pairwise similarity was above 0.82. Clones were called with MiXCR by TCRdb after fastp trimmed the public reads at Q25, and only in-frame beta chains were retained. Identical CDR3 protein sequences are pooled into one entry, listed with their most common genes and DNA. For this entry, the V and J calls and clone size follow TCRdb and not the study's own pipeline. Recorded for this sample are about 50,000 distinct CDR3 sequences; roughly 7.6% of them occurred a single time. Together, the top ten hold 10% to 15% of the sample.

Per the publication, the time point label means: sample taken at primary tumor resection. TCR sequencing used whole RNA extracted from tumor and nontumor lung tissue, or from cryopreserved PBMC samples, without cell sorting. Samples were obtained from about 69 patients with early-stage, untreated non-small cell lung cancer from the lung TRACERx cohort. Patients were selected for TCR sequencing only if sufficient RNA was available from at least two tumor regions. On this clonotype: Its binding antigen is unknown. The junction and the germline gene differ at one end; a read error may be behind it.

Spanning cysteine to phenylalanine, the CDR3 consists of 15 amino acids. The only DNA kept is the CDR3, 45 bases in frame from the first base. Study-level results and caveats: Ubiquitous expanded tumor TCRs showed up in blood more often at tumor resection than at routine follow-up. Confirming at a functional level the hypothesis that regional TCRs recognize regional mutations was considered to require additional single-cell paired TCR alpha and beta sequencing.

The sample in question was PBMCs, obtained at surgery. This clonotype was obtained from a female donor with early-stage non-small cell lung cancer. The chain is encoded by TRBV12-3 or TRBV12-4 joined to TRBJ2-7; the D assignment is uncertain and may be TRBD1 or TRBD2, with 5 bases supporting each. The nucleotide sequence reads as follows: TGTGCCAGCAGTAAGCCGGGACCCCTCTCCCACGAGCAGTACTTC. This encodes CASSKPGPLSHEQYF.